Listed below are T cell receptor beta chains from one sample, sequenced in a study of cytomegalovirus exposure and HLA in healthy donors. Sequencing used immunoSEQ multiplex PCR; TCRdb keeps in-frame clones, though not all of them. The sample lists just over 200,000 clones; about 70% were seen once. The sequenced sample was PBMCs. These TCRs come from a man aged 35 to 55 in good health and CMV-seropositive. Both conserved end residues are part of each CDR3. Each record gives: J gene, CDR3 length, D gene, clone size, V gene, CDR3 protein, CDR3 DNA. D genes are given only for firm matches. Clone size appears in some rows only: once, few, many, or a class for an expanded clone.

j_call: TRBJ1-6
cdr3_length: 14
d_call: .
clone_size: .
v_call: TRBV10-3
cdr3_aa: CAIRGEEISTPLHF
cdr3_nt: TGTGCCATCAGGGGGGAGGAGATATCCACACCCCTCCACTTT

j_call: TRBJ2-7
cdr3_length: 13
d_call: .
clone_size: .
v_call: TRBV11-1
cdr3_aa: CASSLGLVYEQYF
cdr3_nt: TGTGCCAGCAGCCTGGGGCTAGTCTACGAGCAGTACTTC

j_call: TRBJ1-6
cdr3_length: 15
d_call: .
clone_size: .
v_call: TRBV10-3
cdr3_aa: CAIRPNEGDNSPLHF
cdr3_nt: TGTGCCATCAGGCCTAATGAGGGGGATAATTCACCCCTCCACTTT

j_call: TRBJ1-5
cdr3_length: 15
d_call: .
clone_size: .
v_call: TRBV11-2
cdr3_aa: CASSLEPYSNQPQHF
cdr3_nt: TGTGCCAGCAGCTTAGAACCCTATAGCAATCAGCCCCAGCATTTT

j_call: TRBJ2-6
cdr3_length: 15
d_call: .
clone_size: .
v_call: TRBV6-5
cdr3_aa: CATLVGHSGANVLTF
cdr3_nt: TGTGCCACCTTGGTGGGCCACTCTGGGGCCAACGTCCTGACTTTC

j_call: TRBJ1-3
cdr3_length: 14
d_call: .
clone_size: .
v_call: TRBV5-5
cdr3_aa: CASSPFVSGNTIYF
cdr3_nt: TGTGCCAGCAGCCCCTTTGTCTCCGGAAACACCATATATTTT

j_call: TRBJ2-7
cdr3_length: 16
d_call: TRBD1
clone_size: few
v_call: TRBV7-2
cdr3_aa: CASSPRTGLRDYEQYF
cdr3_nt: TGTGCCAGCAGCCCTCGGACAGGGTTGAGGGACTACGAGCAGTACTTC

j_call: TRBJ2-1
cdr3_length: 15
d_call: TRBD1
clone_size: few
v_call: TRBV6-6
cdr3_aa: CASRSGQGDYNEQFF
cdr3_nt: TGTGCCAGCAGGTCGGGACAGGGTGACTACAATGAGCAGTTCTTC

j_call: TRBJ1-6
cdr3_length: 17
d_call: TRBD1
clone_size: .
v_call: TRBV27
cdr3_aa: CASSLFEPRDRYSPLHF
cdr3_nt: TGTGCCAGCAGTTTATTTGAGCCCCGGGACAGATATTCACCCCTCCACTTT

j_call: TRBJ2-2
cdr3_length: 16
d_call: .
clone_size: .
v_call: TRBV4-3
cdr3_aa: CASSQDRQENTGELFF
cdr3_nt: TGCGCCAGCAGCCAAGACCGCCAGGAGAACACCGGGGAGCTGTTTTTT

j_call: TRBJ2-3
cdr3_length: 15
d_call: .
clone_size: .
v_call: TRBV2
cdr3_aa: CASTRAVGRTDTQYF
cdr3_nt: TGTGCCAGCACTCGCGCCGTGGGGCGCACAGATACGCAGTATTTT

j_call: TRBJ1-5
cdr3_length: 15
d_call: .
clone_size: .
v_call: TRBV10-3
cdr3_aa: CAISERGDPNQPQHF
cdr3_nt: TGTGCCATCAGTGAGAGGGGCGACCCCAATCAGCCCCAGCATTTT

j_call: TRBJ1-5
cdr3_length: 15
d_call: .
clone_size: .
v_call: TRBV11-2
cdr3_aa: CASSLGAGHAQPQHF
cdr3_nt: TGTGCCAGCAGCTTAGGGGCAGGCCATGCACAGCCCCAGCATTTT

j_call: TRBJ1-2
cdr3_length: 15
d_call: .
clone_size: once
v_call: TRBV29-1
cdr3_aa: CSVFALGGSWDGYTF
cdr3_nt: TGCAGCGTGTTCGCATTGGGAGGATCTTGGGATGGCTACACCTTC

j_call: TRBJ2-3
cdr3_length: 15
d_call: TRBD2
clone_size: .
v_call: TRBV28
cdr3_aa: CASSRRLAGGDTQYF
cdr3_nt: TGTGCCAGCAGCCGCCGACTAGCGGGGGGTGATACGCAGTATTTT

j_call: TRBJ2-5
cdr3_length: 18
d_call: .
clone_size: .
v_call: TRBV28
cdr3_aa: CASSFHLRLTGLSGTQYF
cdr3_nt: TGTGCCAGCAGTTTCCATCTCCGCCTGACTGGCTTGTCTGGGACCCAGTACTTC

j_call: TRBJ1-1
cdr3_length: 14
d_call: TRBD1
clone_size: .
v_call: TRBV11-2
cdr3_aa: CASSPDRGYTEAFF
cdr3_nt: TGTGCCAGCAGCCCCGACAGGGGGTACACTGAAGCTTTCTTT

j_call: TRBJ2-3
cdr3_length: 16
d_call: TRBD2
clone_size: .
v_call: TRBV7-6
cdr3_aa: CASSTPSSGGPDTQYF
cdr3_nt: TGTGCCAGCAGTACACCGTCTAGCGGGGGTCCAGATACGCAGTATTTT

j_call: TRBJ2-7
cdr3_length: 14
d_call: .
clone_size: few
v_call: TRBV14
cdr3_aa: CASSQDQGPYEQYF
cdr3_nt: TGTGCCAGCAGCCAAGATCAGGGTCCCTACGAGCAGTACTTC

j_call: TRBJ2-2
cdr3_length: 13
d_call: .
clone_size: once
v_call: TRBV19
cdr3_aa: CASSILAPGELFF
cdr3_nt: TGTGCCAGTAGTATTCTAGCCCCCGGGGAGCTGTTTTTT

j_call: TRBJ2-3
cdr3_length: 15
d_call: TRBD1
clone_size: .
v_call: TRBV5-1
cdr3_aa: CASSLQGASTDTQYF
cdr3_nt: TGCGCCAGCAGCTTACAGGGGGCCAGCACAGATACGCAGTATTTT

j_call: TRBJ2-7
cdr3_length: 14
d_call: TRBD1
clone_size: .
v_call: TRBV6-6
cdr3_aa: CASIQTGAWGEQYF
cdr3_nt: TGTGCCAGCATTCAGACAGGGGCCTGGGGCGAGCAGTACTTC

j_call: TRBJ2-7
cdr3_length: 13
d_call: .
clone_size: .
v_call: TRBV4-1
cdr3_aa: CASSQASGDEQYF
cdr3_nt: TGCGCCAGCAGCCAAGCCTCAGGGGACGAGCAGTACTTC

j_call: TRBJ2-1
cdr3_length: 14
d_call: .
clone_size: .
v_call: TRBV11-2
cdr3_aa: CASSFGQRINEQFF
cdr3_nt: TGTGCCAGCAGCTTCGGACAGAGGATCAATGAGCAGTTCTTC

j_call: TRBJ2-7
cdr3_length: 13
d_call: .
clone_size: .
v_call: TRBV2
cdr3_aa: CASLGLRNIEQYF
cdr3_nt: TGTGCCAGCCTAGGCCTACGAAACATCGAGCAGTACTTC

j_call: TRBJ2-4
cdr3_length: 20
d_call: TRBD2
clone_size: few
v_call: TRBV11-3
cdr3_aa: CASSLDRCWTSGGERNIQYF
cdr3_nt: TGTGCCAGCAGCTTAGATAGATGCTGGACTAGCGGGGGGGAAAGAAACATTCAGTACTTC

j_call: TRBJ2-7
cdr3_length: 14
d_call: TRBD2
clone_size: .
v_call: TRBV7-8
cdr3_aa: CASSLALAGDEQYF
cdr3_nt: TGTGCCAGCAGCTTAGCGCTAGCGGGGGACGAGCAGTACTTC

j_call: TRBJ2-7
cdr3_length: 14
d_call: TRBD2
clone_size: few
v_call: TRBV19
cdr3_aa: CASRGTSGTYEQYF
cdr3_nt: TGTGCCAGTAGGGGGACTAGCGGAACCTACGAGCAGTACTTC

j_call: TRBJ2-3
cdr3_length: 15
d_call: TRBD2
clone_size: .
v_call: TRBV9
cdr3_aa: CASREAGLSTDTQYF
cdr3_nt: TGTGCCAGCAGAGAAGCGGGGCTTAGCACAGATACGCAGTATTTT

j_call: TRBJ1-5
cdr3_length: 16
d_call: .
clone_size: .
v_call: TRBV7-4
cdr3_aa: CASRFIEVSWVQPQHF
cdr3_nt: TGTGCCAGCAGATTTATTGAGGTTTCTTGGGTTCAGCCCCAGCATTTT

j_call: TRBJ2-3
cdr3_length: 13
d_call: .
clone_size: .
v_call: TRBV7-9
cdr3_aa: CASGRAGPDTQYF
cdr3_nt: TGTGCCAGCGGGAGAGCGGGCCCAGATACGCAGTATTTT

j_call: TRBJ2-1
cdr3_length: 15
d_call: TRBD2
clone_size: .
v_call: TRBV19
cdr3_aa: CASSTSGGAYNEQFF
cdr3_nt: TGTGCCAGTAGTACTAGCGGGGGGGCCTACAATGAGCAGTTCTTC

j_call: TRBJ1-6
cdr3_length: 15
d_call: TRBD1
clone_size: .
v_call: TRBV7-2
cdr3_aa: CASSSVGTGDDTLHF
cdr3_nt: TGTGCCAGCAGCTCCGTCGGGACAGGGGATGACACCCTCCACTTT

j_call: TRBJ1-1
cdr3_length: 14
d_call: TRBD1
clone_size: .
v_call: TRBV19
cdr3_aa: CASSIGSGTGEAFF
cdr3_nt: TGTGCCAGTAGTATAGGGTCAGGGACAGGTGAAGCTTTCTTT

j_call: TRBJ2-5
cdr3_length: 14
d_call: TRBD1
clone_size: .
v_call: TRBV11-2
cdr3_aa: CASSSWDRGETQYF
cdr3_nt: TGTGCCAGCAGCTCTTGGGACAGGGGAGAGACCCAGTACTTC